This is a list of T cell receptor beta chains from one sample in a study of post-analysis software for immune sequencing data. MiXCR, run by TCRdb on the PCR reads, gives a single entry per CDR3 protein. The sample yields roughly 700,000 distinct CDR3 sequences, about 27% seen once. Sequencing used blood. All receptors derive from a girl between 5 and 17 years old with multiple sclerosis. CDR3s include the opening cysteine and the closing phenylalanine or tryptophan. The order of the fields is CDR3 length, J gene, clone size, V gene, D gene, CDR3 DNA, CDR3 protein. The D gene is left open where the match is weak. Clone size is shown for a subset of rows, as once, few, many or a class of expanded clone.

CDR3 length: 16
J gene: TRBJ2-1
clone size: -
V gene: TRBV10-3
D gene: TRBD1
CDR3 DNA: TGTGCCATCAGCGAAGGGACAGGAGACCCCTACAATGAGCAGTTCTTC
CDR3 protein: CAISEGTGDPYNEQFF

CDR3 length: 13
J gene: TRBJ1-2
clone size: -
V gene: TRBV28
D gene: -
CDR3 DNA: TGTGCCAGCAGCCCCCCTTCTAACTATGGCTACACCTTC
CDR3 protein: CASSPPSNYGYTF

CDR3 length: 10
J gene: TRBJ2-5
clone size: many
V gene: TRBV29-1
D gene: -
CDR3 DNA: TGCAGTGCGGCGCGAGAGACCCAGTACTTC
CDR3 protein: CSAARETQYF

CDR3 length: 19
J gene: TRBJ2-3
clone size: -
V gene: TRBV27
D gene: TRBD2
CDR3 DNA: TGTGCCAGCAGCCTCGGGCTAGCGGGAGGGGGCTTAGGCACAGATACGCAGTATTTT
CDR3 protein: CASSLGLAGGGLGTDTQYF

CDR3 length: 13
J gene: TRBJ2-3
clone size: few
V gene: TRBV20-1
D gene: -
CDR3 DNA: TGCAGTGCCAACTCGGACCCACCAGATACGCAGTATTTT
CDR3 protein: CSANSDPPDTQYF

CDR3 length: 16
J gene: TRBJ2-1
clone size: many
V gene: TRBV29-1
D gene: -
CDR3 DNA: TGCAGCGTTGAAGGTAGCGGACTTAGCTCCTACAATGAGCAGTTCTTC
CDR3 protein: CSVEGSGLSSYNEQFF

CDR3 length: 13
J gene: TRBJ2-5
clone size: few
V gene: TRBV5-5
D gene: -
CDR3 DNA: TGTGCCAGCAGCTTGGCTGTTGGGGAGACCCAGTACTTC
CDR3 protein: CASSLAVGETQYF

CDR3 length: 14
J gene: TRBJ2-3
clone size: -
V gene: TRBV28
D gene: TRBD2
CDR3 DNA: TGTGCCAGCAGTTTTCGGGCGGGGGGCGCGTGGCAGTATTTT
CDR3 protein: CASSFRAGGAWQYF

CDR3 length: 13
J gene: TRBJ1-2
clone size: -
V gene: TRBV4-3
D gene: -
CDR3 DNA: TGCGCCAGCAGCCAAGATCGCGGGTCTGGCTACACCTTC
CDR3 protein: CASSQDRGSGYTF

CDR3 length: 12
J gene: TRBJ1-2
clone size: -
V gene: TRBV12-3/TRBV12-4
D gene: -
CDR3 DNA: TGTGCCAGCAGTAACAGTCTCGCGGGCTACACCTTC
CDR3 protein: CASSNSLAGYTF

CDR3 length: 15
J gene: TRBJ2-3
clone size: -
V gene: TRBV7-8
D gene: -
CDR3 DNA: TGTGCCAGCAGCAAAAGGACAGCTAGCACAGATACGCAGTATTTT
CDR3 protein: CASSKRTASTDTQYF

CDR3 length: 12
J gene: TRBJ1-2
clone size: -
V gene: TRBV6-6
D gene: -
CDR3 DNA: TGTGCCAGCCACAGGGTAGAAGCTGGCTACACCTTC
CDR3 protein: CASHRVEAGYTF

CDR3 length: 13
J gene: TRBJ1-2
clone size: -
V gene: TRBV15
D gene: -
CDR3 DNA: TGTGCCACCAGCACAACCGGGTTCTATGGCTACACCTTC
CDR3 protein: CATSTTGFYGYTF

CDR3 length: 15
J gene: TRBJ2-7
clone size: few
V gene: TRBV27
D gene: -
CDR3 DNA: TGTGCCAGCAGTAACGGAGGGGGACCCTCCTACGAGCAGTACTTC
CDR3 protein: CASSNGGGPSYEQYF

CDR3 length: 14
J gene: TRBJ1-1
clone size: -
V gene: TRBV7-9
D gene: TRBD1
CDR3 DNA: TGTGCCAGCAGCTCGACAGGGGGCAGGACTGAAGCTTTCTTT
CDR3 protein: CASSSTGGRTEAFF

CDR3 length: 16
J gene: TRBJ1-4
clone size: few
V gene: TRBV4-3
D gene: -
CDR3 DNA: TGCGCCAGCAGCCAAGAACCCCTAGGTTGGCAGGAAAAACTGTTTTTT
CDR3 protein: CASSQEPLGWQEKLFF

CDR3 length: 12
J gene: TRBJ1-3
clone size: -
V gene: TRBV6-5
D gene: -
CDR3 DNA: TGTGCCAGCAGTCCAGCCGGAAACACCATATATTTT
CDR3 protein: CASSPAGNTIYF

CDR3 length: 16
J gene: TRBJ1-2
clone size: -
V gene: TRBV25-1
D gene: TRBD1
CDR3 DNA: TGTGCCAGCAGCAGCTTTCAGGGACAGGATGACTATGGCTACACCTTC
CDR3 protein: CASSSFQGQDDYGYTF

CDR3 length: 15
J gene: TRBJ2-5
clone size: few
V gene: TRBV6-5
D gene: -
CDR3 DNA: TGTGCCAGCAGTTACTCGGGGGGCGGAGGGGAGACCCAGTACTTC
CDR3 protein: CASSYSGGGGETQYF

CDR3 length: 14
J gene: TRBJ2-3
clone size: -
V gene: TRBV7-9
D gene: -
CDR3 DNA: TGTGCCAGCAGCTTCCCCGGGGGTGAAGATACGCAGTATTTT
CDR3 protein: CASSFPGGEDTQYF

CDR3 length: 13
J gene: TRBJ1-1
clone size: -
V gene: TRBV24-1
D gene: -
CDR3 DNA: TGTGCCACCAGTGACCCCGCTGGCACTGAAGCTTTCTTT
CDR3 protein: CATSDPAGTEAFF

CDR3 length: 16
J gene: TRBJ2-4
clone size: -
V gene: TRBV7-9
D gene: TRBD1
CDR3 DNA: TGTTCCAGCAGCTCGACAGGGCCTCTAGCCAAAAACATTCAGTACTTC
CDR3 protein: CSSSSTGPLAKNIQYF

CDR3 length: 15
J gene: TRBJ1-1
clone size: -
V gene: TRBV6-1
D gene: -
CDR3 DNA: TGTGCCAGCAGTGAAGGAAGATTTATGAACACTGAAGCTTTCTTT
CDR3 protein: CASSEGRFMNTEAFF

CDR3 length: 16
J gene: TRBJ2-3
clone size: once
V gene: TRBV7-6
D gene: TRBD1
CDR3 DNA: TGTGCCAGCAGCTTCCGGGACAGGGGGGTTACAGATACGCAGTATTTT
CDR3 protein: CASSFRDRGVTDTQYF